The sequence of this TCR beta chain was determined in a study of T-cell memory formation after mild COVID-19. Germline V gives CDR1 MNHEY, CDR2 SVGAGI. Trimming pared 2 bases from V and 2 bases from J, leaving 10 bases between. CDR3 length: 15 amino acids. The 5'RACE method, run with constant-segment primers, produced TCR alpha and TCR beta cDNA libraries (carrying sample barcodes and UMIs). A single record per CDR3 protein comes from TCRdb applying MiXCR to the 5' RACE reads. This table has 450,000 to 650,000 distinct CDR3 sequences, 20% appearing once. This chain connects TRBV6-5 to TRBJ1-3; a weak D match, TRBD1 (6 bases). Sequenced sample: PBMCs or a T cell subset sorted from them (not recorded which). The sequence was collected from an adult woman who had mild COVID-19 (a few samples of this study predate the infection). Cell type and time point are not known. CDR3 loop: CASSYTQGAGNTIYF. CDR3 sequence (DNA): TGTGCCAGCAGTTACACACAGGGAGCTGGAAACACCATATATTTT.